Here is one TCR beta chain with its context. This clonotype was seen ten or more times. Its recognized antigen is unknown. Base quality data are lacking; no much larger clone is found one base away. This sample was taken from a study of regulatory T cells in long-lasting Graves disease (dated by TCRdb to the early 2020s). A note on the overall study: To count as having persistent Graves' disease, a patient had to have received antithyroid drug treatment for over 5 years with TSH receptor autoantibodies remaining persistently positive. Persistent Graves' disease patients were compared with newly diagnosed Graves' disease patients by peripheral blood TCR sequencing and RNA sequencing. In the clinical cohort, patients with persistent Graves' disease had used antithyroid drugs for an average of around 9.3 years. A total of roughly 35 samples underwent TCR sequencing: about 13 from persistent and about 20 from newly diagnosed Graves' disease patients. The study was conducted in China and was registered as a clinical trial. Study-wide conclusions, independent of this receptor: Compared with newly diagnosed patients, persistent Graves' disease patients had lower TCR Shannon entropy and fewer highly expanded clones, which suggests clonal expansion. Persistent disease showed preferential use of TRBV28, TRBJ1-2 and TRBJ2-5, whereas newly diagnosed disease favored TRBV20-1 and TRBJ2-1. Sequencing and analysis were limited to the TCR beta chain. The authors noted that the small sample size was a limitation that may lower accuracy. Persistent patients shared more public clonotypes among themselves (around 2,500) than newly diagnosed patients did (more than 950). The study examined only peripheral blood because the primary lesion, thyroid tissue, could not be accessed.

Library preparation used multiplex PCR. Sequencer: Illumina HiSeq 4000. CDR3 regions were amplified by Arm-PCR with iRepertoire HTBI primers to construct TCR beta libraries. Before sequencing, the PCR products underwent gel purification. From the authors' description of their analysis: Across samples, around 58 TRBV and roughly 15 TRBJ segments were identified and used for gene usage analysis of CDR3 amino acid clonotypes. COPE and FqMerger were used to merge the filtered high-quality paired reads into contigs. BLAST was used to align contigs to the IMGT TRBV, TRBD and TRBJ reference genes, and CDR3 was defined following IMGT. Any clonotype with a frequency above 0.1% was counted as a highly expanded clone. Shannon entropy served as the measure of repertoire diversity, while the Gini coefficient captured V-J evenness. A clonotype was considered public if more than one individual shared it. Using fastp at Q25 and MiXCR, TCRdb reprocessed the public reads and kept productive beta chains. All rows with the same CDR3 protein become a single entry with the most common DNA and genes. The V and J calls were determined by TCRdb, not by the authors. The sample table lists roughly 400,000 distinct CDR3 sequences, about a fifth of them with a count of one. 20% to 25% of the sample goes to the ten largest clones.

The sample's time point label, in plain terms: persistent/refractory GD, antithyroid drugs over 5 years with positive TRAb. RNA was extracted from PBMCs in TRIzol for both TCR sequencing and RNA sequencing. Graves' disease was diagnosed according to American Thyroid Association guidelines. Patients for the study were recruited at an endocrinology department in Xi'an, China. From each patient, approximately 10 milliliters of peripheral blood was collected into an EDTA anticoagulant tube. Ficoll Paque Plus density gradient separation was used to isolate PBMCs, and no further T cell sorting was done. An Agilent 2100 Bioanalyzer and agarose gel were used to assess RNA quality, and a NanoDrop 2000 was used to measure RNA concentration. CDR1 MNHNS and CDR2 SASEGT were looked up in the germline V gene. V has 4 bases trimmed and J has 0 bases trimmed; junction bases matching no gene number 6. The CDR3 holds 18 amino acids from the cysteine to the phenylalanine. The read is trimmed to its CDR3 DNA, 54 bases read in frame from base 1.

Here the chain combines TRBV6-1 and TRBJ2-6, and 10 junctional nucleotides match TRBD1. Sequenced material: peripheral blood mononuclear cells (PBMCs), taken when the disease was refractory, from a patient treated with antithyroid drugs. This clonotype was obtained from a female donor with Graves disease. The CDR3 reads as follows: CASSVVGTGASGANVLTF. The base sequence is TGTGCCAGCAGTGTGGTGGGGACAGGGGCCTCTGGGGCCAACGTCCTGACTTTC.